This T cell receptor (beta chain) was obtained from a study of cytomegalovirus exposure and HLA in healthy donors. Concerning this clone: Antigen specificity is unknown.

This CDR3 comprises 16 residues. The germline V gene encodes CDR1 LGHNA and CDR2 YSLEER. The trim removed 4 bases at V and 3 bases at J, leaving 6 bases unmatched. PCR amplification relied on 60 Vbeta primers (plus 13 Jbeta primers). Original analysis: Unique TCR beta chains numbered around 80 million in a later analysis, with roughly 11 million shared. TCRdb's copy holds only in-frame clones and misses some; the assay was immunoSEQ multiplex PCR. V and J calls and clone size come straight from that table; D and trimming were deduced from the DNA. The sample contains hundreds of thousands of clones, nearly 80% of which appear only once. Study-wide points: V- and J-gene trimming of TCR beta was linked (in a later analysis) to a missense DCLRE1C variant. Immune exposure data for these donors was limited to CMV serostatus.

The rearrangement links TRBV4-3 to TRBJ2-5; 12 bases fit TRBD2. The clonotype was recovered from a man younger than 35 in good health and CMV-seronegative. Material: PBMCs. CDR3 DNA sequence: TGCGCCAGCAGCCCCGGGCTAGCGGGAGGGAAAGAGACCCAGTACTTC. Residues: CASSPGLAGGKETQYF.